Shown below are 22 T cell receptor beta chains from a single sample sequenced in a study of blood T cell repertoires in COVID-19. Sequencing was performed with immunoSEQ multiplex PCR; in TCRdb, only in-frame clones are kept and a portion is missing. The table records about 130,000 clones, around 79% of them present only once. The sample comprised peripheral blood. The receptors shown here come from an older man with acute or convalescent COVID-19.

This rearrangement joins TRBV6-5 to TRBJ1-3; 7 bases match TRBD1. There are 14 residues in the CDR3. Germline lookup yields CDR1 MNHEY and CDR2 SVGAGI. V dropped 5 bases and J dropped 4; count of bases not matched to a gene: 5. In DNA form, the CDR3 reads TGTGCCAGCAGTAAGACAGGGTCGGGAAACACCATATATTTT. Translated, it gives CASSKTGSGNTIYF.

Notes on this clone: Just one base apart from a much larger clone, this may be a read error. The chain carries TRBV5-1 and TRBJ2-1; tentative D call: TRBD2 (6 bases). The CDR3 length is 15 residues. V was trimmed by 0 bases and J by 0 bases, leaving 7 bases between them. Germline CDR1 SGHRS, CDR2 YFSETQ. The CDR3 spells CASSLDGSSYNEQFF. For the CDR3, the DNA is TGCGCCAGCAGCTTGGACGGGAGCTCCTACAATGAGCAGTTCTTC. Complete variable domain (other parts from reference TRBV5-1 and TRBJ2-1): KAGVTQTPRYLIKTRGQQVTLSCSPISGHRSVSWYQQTPGQGLQFLFEYFSETQRNKGNFPGRFSGRQFSNSRSEMNVSTLELGDSALYLCASSLDGSSYNEQFFGPGTRLTVL.

J is TRBJ2-3 and V is TRBV20-1; 8 nucleotides line up with TRBD2. This CDR3 has 17 amino acids. Losses at the gene ends were 3 bases for V and 2 bases for J; bases not matched to a gene: 13. The germline gives CDR1 DFQATT, CDR2 SNEGSKA (reference sequence). CDR3 coding DNA: TGCAGTGCTAGTGGAGTCAGCGCGGGGGGAACCACAGATACGCAGTATTTT. Amino acid sequence: CSASGVSAGGTTDTQYF.

The rearrangement links TRBV6-6 to TRBJ2-1, with a possible D match to TRBD1 (5 bases). The germline CDR1 and CDR2 sequences are MNHNY and SVGAGI (reference sequence). Trimming removed 2 bases from V and 4 bases from J, with 6 bases in between. CDR3 length equals 13 residues. CDR3 coding DNA: TGTGCCAGCAGTTACGACAGATACAATGAGCAGTTCTTC. Amino acids: CASSYDRYNEQFF.

This clone came up once. The chain uses TRBV9 and TRBJ1-1; D is possibly TRBD1 (6 bases). The germline V gene has CDR1 SGDLS and CDR2 YYNGEE. V was pared by 6 bases and J by 3 bases, with 12 bases between. This CDR3 contains 13 residues. The CDR3: CASKGGPDTEAFF. The CDR3, as DNA: TGTGCCAGCAAAGGGGGACCGGACACTGAAGCTTTCTTT.

CDR3 residues: CASSPSSRAGELFF. CDR3 DNA: TGTGCCAGCAGCCCCTCCTCTCGGGCCGGGGAGCTGTTTTTT. This chain links TRBV3-1 (or the pseudogene TRBV3-2) with TRBJ2-2; D remains unclear. This CDR3 contains 14 residues. The ends were cut back, 4 bases at V and 6 bases at J, with 12 bases in the middle. CDR1 is LGHDT, CDR2 YNNKEL, per germline (reference sequence).

The rearrangement links TRBV4-2 to TRBJ1-4, with TRBD1 matching over 7 bases. V gave up 3 bases and J gave up 0 bases; unmatched junction bases: 1. CDR1 LGHNA and CDR2 YNFKEQ come from the germline V gene. This CDR3 has 15 residues. Here the CDR3 DNA reads TGTGCCAGCAGCCAGGACAGGACAACTAATGAAAAACTGTTTTTT. Translating gives CASSQDRTTNEKLFF.

The chain joins TRBV5-6 to TRBJ1-1; D perhaps matches TRBD1 (6 bases). Trimming removed 4 bases at V and 1 base at J, with 14 bases between. The CDR3 has 15 residues. Germline loops: CDR1 SGHDT, CDR2 YYEEEE. The CDR3, as DNA: TGTGCCAGCAGCCAATTAGGACAGCAGAACACTGAAGCTTTCTTT. Translated, it gives CASSQLGQQNTEAFF.

V and J are TRBV19 and TRBJ2-2; D is unclear. Trimming removed 7 bases at V and 2 bases at J, with 11 bases between. Germline assignment: CDR1 LNHDA and CDR2 SQIVND (reference sequence). The CDR3 runs to 14 residues. This CDR3 is CASKVGRNTGELFF. For the CDR3, the DNA is TGTGCCAGTAAGGTGGGCAGAAACACCGGGGAGCTGTTTTTT.

The chain employs TRBV24-1 and TRBJ2-4; D perhaps matches TRBD1 (5 bases). Trimming took off 12 bases at V and 0 bases at J, with 26 bases between the two ends. The CDR3 has 18 residues. Germline CDR1 KGHDR, CDR2 SFDVKD. CDR3 sequence (DNA): TGTGCCCCCCAGGGCGGACAACCGAAGTCTTTAGCCAAAAACATTCAGTACTTC. This sequence encodes CAPQGGQPKSLAKNIQYF.

V gene TRBV19 combines with J gene TRBJ1-1; a possible D gene is TRBD1 (5 bases). CDR1 and CDR2 (germline): LNHDA, SQIVND (reference sequence). This CDR3 region has 15 residues. V was pared by 5 bases and J by 1 base, with 14 bases between. Here the CDR3 reads CASSDGHPGNTEAFF. In DNA form, the CDR3 reads TGTGCCAGTAGTGATGGACATCCGGGGAACACTGAAGCTTTCTTT.

This clone has just a few counts. This rearrangement joins TRBV7-9 to TRBJ2-7; a weak D match, TRBD1 (5 bases). CDR1 is SEHNR and CDR2 is FQNEAQ in the germline V gene (reference sequence). This CDR3 has 14 amino acids. Trimming removed 4 bases at V and 5 bases at J, with 15 bases between. The CDR3 bases are TGTGCCAGCAGCTCCCAGGGTAGGGTTAACGAGCAGTACTTC. Protein product: CASSSQGRVNEQYF.

The V gene is TRBV2, the J gene TRBJ2-7; 10 nucleotides align to TRBD2. This CDR3 is 14 amino acids long. V shed 10 bases and J 1 base; nucleotides not matched to a gene: 7. CDR1 is SNHLY and CDR2 is FYNNEI in the germline V gene. CDR3 nucleotides: TGTGCCAACAAGCGGGGGGGTTTGTCCTACGAGCAGTACTTC. Its translation is CANKRGGLSYEQYF.

The chain uses TRBV6-6 and TRBJ2-2; 12 nucleotides align to TRBD1. The CDR3 contains 16 residues. With V trimmed by 7 bases and J by 6 bases, 9 bases remained unmatched. CDR1 MNHNY and CDR2 SVGAGI come from the germline V gene (reference sequence). The CDR3 DNA is TGTGCCAGCAAACGGGCGGGACAGGGGGCCCCCGGGGAGCTGTTTTTT. This codes for CASKRAGQGAPGELFF.

The chain carries TRBV5-8 and TRBJ2-5; 10 bases are shared with TRBD1. The germline V gene encodes CDR1 SGHTS and CDR2 YDEGEE. With 3 bases clipped from V and 2 bases from J, the junction kept 4 bases outside the gene matches. This CDR3 has 15 amino acids. The CDR3 loop is CASSSGTGEQETQYF. The CDR3, as DNA: TGTGCCAGCAGCTCCGGGACAGGGGAACAAGAGACCCAGTACTTC.

The rearrangement joins TRBV7-9 to TRBJ2-5, with 11 bases identical to TRBD1. This CDR3 has 14 residues. Germline V CDR1 and CDR2: SEHNR, FQNEAQ (reference sequence). J was trimmed by 3 bases and V by 6 bases; bases with no gene match: 3. The CDR3 region is CASSRDRGEETQYF. As DNA, the CDR3 is TGTGCCAGCAGTCGGGACAGGGGGGAAGAGACCCAGTACTTC.

The chain uses TRBV3-1 (or the pseudogene TRBV3-2) and TRBJ2-3; D ambiguous. Trimming pared 0 bases from V and 2 bases from J, leaving 9 bases between. The CDR3 loop spans 15 amino acids. CDR1 LGHDT and CDR2 YNNKEL come from the germline V gene (reference sequence). DNA for the CDR3: TGTGCCAGCAGCCAAGACCCCCTATACACAGATACGCAGTATTTT. The encoded protein is CASSQDPLYTDTQYF.

In DNA, the CDR3 is TGTGCCAGCAGCCAAGATGTGGCAATCTACGAGCAGTACTTC. It yields the protein CASSQDVAIYEQYF. The rearrangement links TRBV3-1 (or the pseudogene TRBV3-2) to TRBJ2-7; no clear D. The germline CDR1 and CDR2 sequences are LGHDT and YNNKEL (reference sequence). V lost 0 bases to trimming and J lost 3 bases, with 9 bases between them. The CDR3 has 14 residues.

This chain links TRBV6-5 with TRBJ2-7; maybe TRBD1 (6 bases). V lost 6 bases and J lost 3, with 12 bases in between. The CDR3 runs 13 residues. Per the germline V gene, CDR1 is MNHEY and CDR2 is SVGAGI. The CDR3 sequence: CASRVAQGYEQYF. The CDR3 DNA reads TGTGCCAGCAGGGTCGCACAGGGCTACGAGCAGTACTTC.

This chain connects TRBV2 to TRBJ1-2; D is unresolved. CDR1 and CDR2 from the germline V gene are SNHLY and FYNNEI. Between the trimmed V and J ends, which lost 2 bases and 6 bases, there was a span of 10 bases. CDR3 size: 13 residues. The CDR3 DNA reads TGTGCCAGCAGTGAACGAGGGATTCATGGCTACACCTTC. Translated: CASSERGIHGYTF.

The chain uses TRBV7-6 and TRBJ2-7; D may be TRBD2 (6 bases). Germline V gene data show CDR1 as SGHVS and CDR2 as FNYEAQ. V shed 1 base and J shed 3 bases, with 13 bases lying between them. The CDR3 is 15 residues long. CDR3 in amino acids: CASSLGRGTNYEQYF. In nucleotides, the CDR3 is TGTGCCAGCAGCTTAGGTCGGGGGACCAACTACGAGCAGTACTTC.

The rearrangement joins TRBV7-2 to TRBJ1-5; TRBD1 agrees at 7 bases. V lost 5 bases, J lost 6 bases, and 7 bases stayed unmatched. The germline V gene encodes CDR1 SGHTA and CDR2 FQGNSA. The CDR3 spans 14 residues. The CDR3 DNA reads TGTGCCAGCAGCCAGGACAGGTTGGGTCAGCCCCAGCATTTT. This translates into CASSQDRLGQPQHF.